The source of this TCR beta chain is a study of beta chain features in type 1 diabetes. Study results and limitations: The naive, central memory and Treg TCRB repertoires showed an apparent similarity that was greater among patients than among healthy donors.

Every single donor gave one heparinised blood draw, and these averaged about 116 mL. Details on this clone: The antigen remains unidentified.

Every bit of the isolated RNA underwent reverse transcription, so sequencing read expressed TCRB transcripts. TCRdb's table, derived via immunoSEQ multiplex PCR, lists solely in-frame clones and lacks some. The sample yields some 270,000 clones, 8% seen once. Germline V gene sequence: CDR1 MNHNS, CDR2 SASEGT. Trimming pared 7 bases from V and 3 bases from J, leaving 12 bases between. The CDR3 consists of 13 residues. The receptor was isolated from a woman aged 18-35 years in good health. The sample taken for sequencing was central memory CD4+ T cells from blood. The chain couples TRBV6-1 to TRBJ1-1; D is undetermined. The DNA of the CDR3 is TGTGCCAGCACCCCCGGTGGGGACACTGAAGCTTTCTTT. The encoded protein is CASTPGGDTEAFF.